This T cell receptor beta chain originates from a study of T cell responses to AZD1222 COVID-19 vaccine. Profiling relied on immunoSEQ multiplex PCR, and the TCRdb table lists in-frame clones only, not all of them. This sample has roughly 190,000 clones, with more than 80% found just once. Concerning this clone itself: Its matching antigen is unknown.

The germline V and J ends were trimmed by 3 bases and 3 bases, with 11 bases remaining between them. The CDR3 loop spans 14 amino acids. In germline, CDR1 is KGHSH, CDR2 LQKENI. Findings and limits, study-wide: Donors, mostly white British, included more females; clonal diversity was possibly underestimated.

Here the sequenced sample was peripheral blood, taken on day 0 of AZD1222 vaccination. This chain joins TRBV18 and TRBJ2-5; no reliable D call. The TCR comes from an adult in good health. CDR3 bases: TGTGCCAGCTCACCCCCGAACCCGGAAGAGACCCAGTACTTC. This gives the protein CASSPPNPEETQYF.